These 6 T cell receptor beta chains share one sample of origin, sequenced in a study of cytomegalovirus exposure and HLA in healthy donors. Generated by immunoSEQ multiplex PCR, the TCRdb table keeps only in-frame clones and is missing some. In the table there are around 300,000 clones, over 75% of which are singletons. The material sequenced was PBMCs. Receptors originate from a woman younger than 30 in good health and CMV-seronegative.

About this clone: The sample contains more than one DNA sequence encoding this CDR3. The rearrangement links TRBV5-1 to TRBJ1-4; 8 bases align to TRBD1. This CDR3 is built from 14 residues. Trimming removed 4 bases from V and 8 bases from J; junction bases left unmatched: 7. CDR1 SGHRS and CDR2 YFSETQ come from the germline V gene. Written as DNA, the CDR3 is TGCGCCAGCAGCGTCGGACAGGGTGGCGAAAAACTGTTTTTT. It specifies CASSVGQGGEKLFF.

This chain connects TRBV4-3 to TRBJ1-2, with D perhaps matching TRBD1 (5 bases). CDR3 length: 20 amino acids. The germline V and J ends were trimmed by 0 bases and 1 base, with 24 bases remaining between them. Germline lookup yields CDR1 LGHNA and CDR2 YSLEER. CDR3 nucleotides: TGCGCCAGCAGCCAAGAGTCCGTGCGGGGGAGGATTTTTGGTAACTATGGCTACACCTTC. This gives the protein CASSQESVRGRIFGNYGYTF.

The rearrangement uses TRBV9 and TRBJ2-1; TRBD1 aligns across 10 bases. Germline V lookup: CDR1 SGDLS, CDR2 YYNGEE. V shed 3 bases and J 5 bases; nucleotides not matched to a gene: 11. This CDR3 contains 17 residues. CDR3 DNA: TGTGCCAGCAGCGCCGGCGGGGGGACAGGGGTCAACAATGAGCAGTTCTTC. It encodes CASSAGGGTGVNNEQFF.

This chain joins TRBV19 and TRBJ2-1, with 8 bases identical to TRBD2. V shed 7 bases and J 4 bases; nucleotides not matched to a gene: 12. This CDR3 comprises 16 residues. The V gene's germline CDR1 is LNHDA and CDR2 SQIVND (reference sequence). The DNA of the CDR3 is TGTGCCAGTAAGGAGAATAGCGGGACAATTTACAATGAGCAGTTCTTC. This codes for CASKENSGTIYNEQFF.

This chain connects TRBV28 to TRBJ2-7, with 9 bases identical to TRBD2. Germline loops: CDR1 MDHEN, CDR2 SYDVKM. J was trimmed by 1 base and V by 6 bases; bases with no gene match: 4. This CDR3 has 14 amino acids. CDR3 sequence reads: CASRVLAGSYEQYF. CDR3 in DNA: TGTGCCAGCAGAGTCCTAGCGGGATCCTACGAGCAGTACTTC.

The CDR3 region has the DNA TGTGCCACCTGGGGGGGTGCCCCAATGTCTTATGAGCAGTTCTTC. Translating it yields CATWGGAPMSYEQFF. This chain connects TRBV15 to TRBJ2-1; 7 nucleotides line up with TRBD2. Unmatched junction bases numbered 15, after V lost 8 bases and J lost 8 bases. CDR1 is LNHNV and CDR2 is YYDKDF in the germline V gene (reference sequence). CDR3 size: 15 residues.